The next 11 T cell receptor beta chains were all read from a single sample in a study of response to subunit inactivated influenza vaccine. Via MiXCR, TCRdb re-called the RT-PCR reads, giving one row per CDR3 protein. Altogether some 500,000 distinct CDR3 sequences are present, roughly 13% being singletons, with the ten largest covering around 13%. The sequencing used PBMCs from blood, collected about 6 weeks after vaccination. Receptors originate from a man aged 45 to 65 who received an inactivated influenza vaccine.

This clonotype appeared a few times. This chain connects TRBV4-1 to TRBJ2-4, with 9 bases aligning to TRBD2. Germline lookup yields CDR1 MGHRA and CDR2 YSYEKL. The trim removed 3 bases at V and 3 bases at J, leaving 12 bases unmatched. The CDR3 contains 18 residues. CDR3 DNA: TGCGCCAGCAGCCACGGGAGTAGCGGGAGATTCGGCAAAAACATTCAGTACTTC. This sequence encodes CASSHGSSGRFGKNIQYF.

This clonotype has only one observation. The germline gene is not matched at one end of the junction; a read error may be the cause. The rearrangement joins TRBV5-6 to TRBJ1-1, with 8 bases that match TRBD1. This CDR3 contains 18 residues. Per the germline V gene, CDR1 is SGHDT and CDR2 is YYEEEE. The CDR3 region has the DNA TGTGCCAGCAGCACAACAGACAGGGGAAACTACATGAACACTGAAGCTTCCTTT. Encoded protein: CASSTTDRGNYMNTEASF.

This clonotype appeared many times. The gene calls are TRBV7-8 and TRBJ2-1; D remains unclear. Per the germline V gene, CDR1 is SGHVS and CDR2 is FQNEAQ. This CDR3 comprises 15 residues. V was clipped by 1 base and J by 0 bases, with 7 bases between them. The CDR3 DNA follows: TGTGCCAGCAGCTTAGTCCTGAGCTCCTACAATGAGCAGTTCTTC. Encoded protein: CASSLVLSSYNEQFF.

Only a few counts were recorded for this clonotype. The chain recombines TRBV5-1 with TRBJ1-3; D remains unclear. From germline, CDR1 is SGHRS and CDR2 YFSETQ. V was shortened by 3 bases and J by 3 bases, with 7 bases between the two germline ends. The CDR3 is 13 amino acids. CDR3 in amino acids: CASSSDGGNTIYF. Here the CDR3 DNA reads TGCGCCAGCAGCTCGGACGGTGGAAACACCATATATTTT.

The V and J genes are TRBV7-2 and TRBJ2-1; tentative D call: TRBD2 (5 bases). Per germline, CDR1 SGHTA and CDR2 FQGNSA. Trimming stripped 0 bases from V and 0 bases from J, with 9 bases between. This CDR3 is 16 amino acids long. The CDR3 region has the DNA TGTGCCAGCAGCTTAGCGGTCGGGAACTCCTACAATGAGCAGTTCTTC. Protein sequence: CASSLAVGNSYNEQFF.

At least ten counts were recorded for this clonotype. The chain is built from TRBV7-9 and TRBJ2-7; D is perhaps TRBD1 (6 bases). This CDR3 comprises 13 residues. V lost 8 bases and J 3 bases, leaving 14 bases between the germline ends. The germline CDR1 and CDR2 sequences are SEHNR and FQNEAQ (reference sequence). The CDR3 is CASSLGQFYEQYF. CDR3 bases: TGTGCCAGCTCACTCGGACAGTTCTACGAGCAGTACTTC.

The chain couples TRBV7-9 to TRBJ2-3; 9 nucleotides line up with TRBD2. Germline assignment: CDR1 SEHNR and CDR2 FQNEAQ (reference sequence). Trimming removed 4 bases from V and 4 bases from J; junction bases left unmatched: 6. The CDR3 spans 15 residues. CDR3 loop: CASSSTSGPPDTQYF. The CDR3 DNA reads TGTGCCAGCAGCTCGACTAGCGGACCTCCAGATACGCAGTATTTT. Looking up the rest from reference TRBV7-9 and TRBJ2-3 gives the full variable domain: DTGVSQNPRHKITKRGQNVTFRCDPISEHNRLYWYRQTLGQGPEFLTYFQNEAQLEKSRLLSDRFSAERPKGSFSTLEIQRTEQGDSAMYLCASSSTSGPPDTQYFGPGTRLTVL.

This clonotype was picked up a small number of times. The CDR3 region has the DNA TGCAGTGCTAGCGGGAGTGAGGCCAAAAACATTCAGTACTTC. Its protein is CSASGSEAKNIQYF. The rearrangement joins TRBV20-1 to TRBJ2-4; perhaps TRBD2 as D (6 bases). V gave up 3 bases and J gave up 1 base, with 10 bases separating them. The CDR3 extends over 14 amino acids. CDR1 DFQATT and CDR2 SNEGSKA come from the germline V gene (reference sequence).

Only a few counts were recorded for this clonotype. The chain uses TRBV28 and TRBJ2-1; 11 nucleotides line up with TRBD1. CDR3 length: 15 residues. CDR1 is MDHEN and CDR2 is SYDVKM in the germline V gene. V shed 5 bases, J shed 8 bases, and the junction held 8 bases outside the gene matches. The CDR3 here is CASSKPGQGVYEQFF. In DNA, the CDR3 is TGTGCCAGCAGTAAACCGGGACAGGGGGTATATGAGCAGTTCTTC. Variable domain in full (rest from reference TRBV28 and TRBJ2-1): DVKVTQSSRYLVKRTGEKVFLECVQDMDHENMFWYRQDPGLGLRLIYFSYDVKMKEKGDIPEGYSVSREKKERFSLILESASTNQTSMYLCASSKPGQGVYEQFFGPGTRLTVL.

This clonotype occurred many times. The gene calls are TRBV7-2 and TRBJ2-7; D is ambiguous. Germline CDR1 reads SGHTA; CDR2 reads FQGNSA. V lost 4 bases, J lost 0 bases, and 13 bases lay in between. This CDR3 has 15 residues. CDR3 DNA: TGTGCCAGCAGCTCCTCGGGTACTAACTCCTACGAGCAGTACTTC. Translating it yields CASSSSGTNSYEQYF. Using reference TRBV7-2 and TRBJ2-7 for the parts outside the CDR3, the full variable domain is GAGVSQSPSNKVTEKGKDVELRCDPISGHTALYWYRQSLGQGLEFLIYFQGNSAPDKSGLPSDRFSAERTGGSVSTLTIQRTQQEDSAVYLCASSSSGTNSYEQYFGPGTRLTVT.

This chain connects TRBV15 to TRBJ2-2, with D perhaps given as TRBD1 or TRBD2 (6 bases each). The CDR3 length is 15 residues. Germline CDR1 reads LNHNV; CDR2 reads YYDKDF (reference sequence). The V end lost 1 base, the J end lost 3 bases, and 9 bases lay between the germline ends. The CDR3: CATSRVGGYTGELFF. The CDR3 DNA is TGTGCCACCAGCAGAGTAGGGGGGTACACCGGGGAGCTGTTTTTT.